These 30 T cell receptor beta chains came from one sample sequenced in a study of shared clonotypes between healthy human individuals. Only in-frame clones appear in the TCRdb table, and some are missing; sequencing was by immunoSEQ multiplex PCR. The sample contains some 2,500,000 clones, under 95% of which appear only once. The sequencing input was naive CD4+ T cells from PBMCs. Subset noted: CD45RA+ positively selected. These receptors were taken from a man aged 18-30 years in good health. Some clones in this sample may be carry-over from other donors' samples.

The rearrangement uses TRBV13 and TRBJ1-5; no reliable D call. The CDR3 extends over 13 amino acids. The germline CDR1 and CDR2 sequences are PRHDT and FYEKMQ (reference sequence). Trimming left V 1 base short and J 9 bases short, with 10 bases between. The CDR3: CASSLVKGSPQHF. CDR3 nucleotides: TGTGCCAGCAGCTTAGTAAAGGGTTCGCCCCAGCATTTT.

The chain carries TRBV19 and TRBJ2-1, with D tentatively TRBD1 or TRBD2 (6 bases each). Germline V CDR1 and CDR2: LNHDA, SQIVND (reference sequence). This CDR3 has 15 amino acids. V lost 6 bases, J lost 9 bases, and 21 bases lay in between. The CDR3 reads CASREGGRHFGEQFF. CDR3 DNA: TGTGCCAGTAGGGAAGGGGGGAGGCACTTCGGTGAGCAGTTCTTC.

V and J are TRBV9 and TRBJ1-4; the match to TRBD1 covers 8 bases. The CDR3 length is 15 residues. Germline V CDR1 and CDR2: SGDLS, YYNGEE. V shed 2 bases, J shed 5 bases, and the junction held 5 bases outside the gene matches. The CDR3: CASSVDRGPNEKLFF. As DNA, the CDR3 is TGTGCCAGCAGCGTTGACAGGGGCCCCAATGAAAAACTGTTTTTT.

A note on this clone: At the DNA level, this CDR3 is encoded by other sequences in the same sample as well. This sequence joins TRBV27 and TRBJ1-5; the D is unclear. V was trimmed by 3 bases and J by 0 bases, leaving 9 bases between them. Per the germline V gene, CDR1 is MNHEY and CDR2 is SMNVEV (reference sequence). CDR3 length equals 15 residues. CDR3 in amino acids: CASSLTAYSNQPQHF. CDR3 in DNA: TGTGCCAGCAGTTTGACGGCATATAGCAATCAGCCCCAGCATTTT.

V gene TRBV18 combines with J gene TRBJ2-7; TRBD2 is a possible D gene (5 bases). Germline CDR1 is KGHSH and CDR2 is LQKENI. The CDR3 extends over 13 amino acids. Trimming removed 2 bases at V and 7 bases at J, with 12 bases between. The CDR3 coding sequence is TGTGCCAGCTCACCAAGGAACCGGGAAGAGCAGTACTTC. Its translation is CASSPRNREEQYF.

The rearrangement links TRBV7-3 to TRBJ2-2, with D perhaps TRBD2 (5 bases). The CDR3 covers 16 residues. Trimming left V 3 bases short and J 7 bases short, with 18 bases between. Germline loops: CDR1 SGHTA, CDR2 FQGTGA. The CDR3 reads CASSLGSVFEGGELFF. The DNA for the CDR3 is TGTGCCAGCAGCTTGGGTTCGGTCTTCGAGGGCGGGGAGCTGTTTTTT.

V and J are TRBV4-3 and TRBJ2-4, with D unclear. V lost 2 bases to trimming and J lost 0 bases, with 11 bases between them. In germline, CDR1 is LGHNA, CDR2 YSLEER. CDR3 length: 16 amino acids. Written as DNA, the CDR3 is TGCGCCAGCAGCCAACAACAGTCCCTAGCCAAAAACATTCAGTACTTC. This sequence encodes CASSQQQSLAKNIQYF.

The genes are TRBV18 and TRBJ1-1, with no clear D. Germline CDR1 is KGHSH and CDR2 is LQKENI. CDR3 length: 13 residues. Trimming took 3 bases from V and 6 from J, leaving 11 bases between them. The CDR3 region is CASSPVGSPEAFF. The DNA of the CDR3 is TGTGCCAGCTCACCGGTAGGGTCCCCTGAAGCTTTCTTT.

V usage is TRBV6-6 and J usage is TRBJ2-7; tentative D call: TRBD2 (6 bases). Trimming left V 0 bases short and J 2 bases short, with 11 bases between. Germline V CDR1 and CDR2: MNHNY, SVGAGI (reference sequence). The CDR3 consists of 15 residues. CDR3 in DNA: TGTGCCAGCAGTTACTCAGCGCCTAGCGCCTACGAGCAGTACTTC. Translating gives CASSYSAPSAYEQYF.

The gene calls are TRBV6-1 and TRBJ1-5; possibly TRBD1 for D (5 bases). V was shortened by 4 bases and J by 7 bases, with 17 bases between the two germline ends. This CDR3 comprises 15 residues. Germline CDR1 and CDR2: MNHNS and SASEGT. This CDR3 is CASSGGTGRRQPQHF. The CDR3 DNA reads TGTGCCAGCAGTGGGGGGACGGGGAGGAGACAGCCCCAGCATTTT.

V and J are TRBV29-1 and TRBJ1-2; perhaps TRBD1 as D (6 bases). CDR3 length: 13 residues. Trimming cost V 4 bases and J 4 bases, with 13 bases left between them. CDR1 SQVTM and CDR2 ANQGSEA come from the germline V gene. The CDR3 here is CSVGVQDSYGYTF. CDR3 bases: TGCAGCGTTGGGGTTCAGGACAGCTATGGCTACACCTTC.

The CDR3 is CASSYISGWPQETQYF. CDR3 DNA: TGTGCCAGCAGTTATATCTCGGGGTGGCCCCAAGAGACCCAGTACTTC. This chain connects TRBV6-5 to TRBJ2-5; D is perhaps TRBD2 (5 bases). Germline-derived CDR1 and CDR2 are MNHEY and SVGAGI. Trimming left V 3 bases short and J 1 base short, with 15 bases between. The CDR3 is made up of 16 amino acids.

This clone was detected once. The rearrangement joins TRBV18 to TRBJ1-5, with D possibly TRBD1 on 6 matching bases. Trimming took 3 bases from V and 6 from J, leaving 15 bases between them. CDR1 KGHSH and CDR2 LQKENI come from the germline V gene. This CDR3 region has 15 residues. CDR3 region: CASSPQGLDSQPQHF. CDR3 coding DNA: TGTGCCAGCTCACCCCAGGGGTTAGATAGTCAGCCCCAGCATTTT.

A few counts support this clone. This chain uses TRBV7-3 with TRBJ2-5; a weak D match, TRBD1 (6 bases). Trimming removed 1 base at V and 1 base at J, with 7 bases between. CDR1 and CDR2 from the germline V gene are SGHTA and FQGTGA. CDR3 length: 14 residues. CDR3: CASSLNRAQETQYF. In nucleotides, the CDR3 is TGTGCCAGCAGCTTAAACAGGGCCCAAGAGACCCAGTACTTC.

This clone appeared a single time. The chain joins TRBV19 to TRBJ2-1; TRBD2 is a possible D gene (6 bases). Germline values: CDR1 LNHDA, CDR2 SQIVND (reference sequence). V lost 5 bases and J 4 bases, leaving 12 bases between the germline ends. The CDR3 runs 14 residues. CDR3 bases: TGTGCCAGTAGTCCGGGAGCTCGGTACAATGAGCAGTTCTTC. This sequence encodes CASSPGARYNEQFF.

The chain has TRBV14 and TRBJ2-4, with D possibly TRBD1 on 5 matching bases. Germline assignment: CDR1 SGHDN and CDR2 FVKESK. Trimming took off 1 base at V and 6 bases at J, with 10 bases between the two ends. The CDR3 sequence is 14 residues long. In DNA form, the CDR3 reads TGTGCCAGCAGCCAAGGACAGCCACCAAACATTCAGTACTTC. This gives the protein CASSQGQPPNIQYF.

This sequence joins TRBV5-1 and TRBJ2-1; TRBD2 matches 10 bases. CDR1 is SGHRS and CDR2 is YFSETQ in the germline V gene. The ends lost 0 bases at V and 4 bases at J; junction bases unmatched: 13. The CDR3 consists of 19 residues. The CDR3 loop is CASSLDAGTSEYWYNEQFF. CDR3 in DNA: TGCGCCAGCAGCTTGGACGCGGGGACTAGCGAATACTGGTACAATGAGCAGTTCTTC.

The chain combines TRBV6-5 with TRBJ2-1, with D perhaps matching TRBD1 (6 bases). This CDR3 comprises 12 residues. V lost 5 bases and J 11 bases, leaving 13 bases between the germline ends. Germline-derived CDR1 and CDR2 are MNHEY and SVGAGI. CDR3 sequence: CASSKPGQKQFF. DNA of the CDR3: TGTGCCAGCAGTAAACCGGGACAAAAGCAGTTCTTC.

Notes on this clone: Other DNA sequences of this sample code for an identical CDR3. This sequence joins TRBV5-1 and TRBJ2-3; 11 bases agree with TRBD2. Germline-derived CDR1 and CDR2 are SGHRS and YFSETQ. V gave up 7 bases and J gave up 0 bases; unmatched junction bases: 1. The CDR3 length is 14 residues. The CDR3, as DNA: TGCGCCAGCCGGACTAGCGGGAGCACAGATACGCAGTATTTT. This gives the protein CASRTSGSTDTQYF.

The V gene is TRBV9, the J gene TRBJ2-7; D is unclear. Trimming cost V 0 bases and J 3 bases, with 10 bases left between them. The germline V gene has CDR1 SGDLS and CDR2 YYNGEE. The CDR3 runs 14 residues. Here the CDR3 reads CASSVGLQNYEQYF. In DNA form, the CDR3 reads TGTGCCAGCAGCGTAGGGCTACAGAACTACGAGCAGTACTTC. The full variable domain, its missing parts supplied by reference TRBV9 and TRBJ2-7, is DSGVTQTPKHLITATGQRVTLRCSPRSGDLSVYWYQQSLDQGLQFLIQYYNGEERAKGNILERFSAQQFPDLHSELNLSSLELGDSALYFCASSVGLQNYEQYFGPGTRLTVT.

This chain connects TRBV29-1 to TRBJ1-4; 9 nucleotides line up with TRBD1. J lost 7 bases, V lost 5 bases, and 11 bases had no gene match. Germline assignment: CDR1 SQVTM and CDR2 ANQGSEA. The CDR3 extends over 15 amino acids. The CDR3 reads CSVPVTGGAGEKLFF. DNA of the CDR3: TGCAGCGTTCCGGTAACAGGGGGCGCCGGTGAAAAACTGTTTTTT.

V gene TRBV20-1 combines with J gene TRBJ2-1; no firm D call. Trimming pared 4 bases from V and 4 bases from J, leaving 5 bases between. Germline loops: CDR1 DFQATT, CDR2 SNEGSKA (reference sequence). The CDR3 loop spans 11 amino acids. CDR3 loop: CSANHYNEQFF. The CDR3 DNA follows: TGCAGTGCTAACCATTACAATGAGCAGTTCTTC.

The rearrangement links TRBV6-5 to TRBJ1-1, with 11 positions matching TRBD1. Germline V lookup: CDR1 MNHEY, CDR2 SVGAGI. The CDR3 has 14 residues. V lost 3 bases and J lost 8; bases outside the gene matches: 5. CDR3 amino acids: CASSYSDRGREAFF. The CDR3 DNA sequence: TGTGCCAGCAGTTATTCGGACAGGGGGCGGGAAGCTTTCTTT.

The gene calls are TRBV11-2 and TRBJ2-1; D could derive from TRBD1 or TRBD2 (5 bases each). Germline V lookup: CDR1 SGHAT, CDR2 FQNNGV. This CDR3 has 16 residues. Deletions cut 4 bases from V and 2 bases from J, with 15 bases between. CDR3 nucleotide sequence: TGTGCCAGCAGCTCCCATGCAGTGGGGGCCTACAATGAGCAGTTCTTC. Protein sequence: CASSSHAVGAYNEQFF. Full variable domain (rest looked up from reference TRBV11-2 and TRBJ2-1): EAGVAQSPRYKIIEKRQSVAFWCNPISGHATLYWYQQILGQGPKLLIQFQNNGVVDDSQLPKDRFSAERLKGVDSTLKIQPAKLEDSAVYLCASSSHAVGAYNEQFFGPGTRLTVL.

Of note for this clone: The germline gene is not matched at one end of the junction; a read error may be the cause. CDR3 DNA sequence: TGTGCCAGCAGTGAATCCTCCAATGAGCAGTTCTTC. This codes for CASSESSNEQFF. The chain carries TRBV25-1 and TRBJ2-1; D call uncertain. In germline, CDR1 is MGHDK, CDR2 SYGVNS. There are 12 residues in the CDR3.

The chain recombines TRBV15 with TRBJ2-1; D is undetermined. Germline lookup yields CDR1 LNHNV and CDR2 YYDKDF (reference sequence). V was pared by 5 bases and J by 7 bases, with 18 bases between. This CDR3 comprises 15 residues. CDR3 sequence: CATSPRLGLGNEQFF. CDR3 nucleotides: TGTGCCACCAGCCCCCGGCTGGGATTGGGGAATGAGCAGTTCTTC.

This sequence joins TRBV7-9 and TRBJ1-1; D is possibly TRBD1 (5 bases). The V gene lost 5 bases and the J gene lost 1 base, with 11 bases spanning the gap. CDR3 length: 14 residues. The germline V gene encodes CDR1 SEHNR and CDR2 FQNEAQ (reference sequence). CDR3 in amino acids: CASSPRVGNTEAFF. For the CDR3, the DNA is TGTGCCAGCAGCCCCAGGGTGGGGAACACTGAAGCTTTCTTT.

V is TRBV2 and J is TRBJ1-1, with 7 nucleotides matching TRBD1. After removal of 6 bases from V and 3 bases from J, the junction contained 4 bases not matched to a gene. The germline CDR1 and CDR2 sequences are SNHLY and FYNNEI. This CDR3 comprises 13 residues. The CDR3: CASRTGEDTEAFF. CDR3 nucleotide sequence: TGTGCCAGCAGAACAGGGGAAGACACTGAAGCTTTCTTT.

Regarding this clone: Other DNA sequences in the sample encode the same CDR3. V is TRBV25-1 and J is TRBJ2-7, with TRBD1 as a possible D gene (6 bases). V was trimmed by 2 bases and J by 4 bases, leaving 9 bases between them. Germline CDR1 reads MGHDK; CDR2 reads SYGVNS. The CDR3 extends over 13 amino acids. The CDR3 nucleotides read TGTGCCAGCAGTGAACTAACAGGGTACGAGCAGTACTTC. It codes for CASSELTGYEQYF.

This chain joins TRBV5-8 and TRBJ2-7; D not certain. The CDR3 loop spans 11 amino acids. Germline V CDR1 and CDR2: SGHTS, YDEGEE. Trimming left V 5 bases short and J 3 bases short, with 6 bases between. The CDR3 protein is CASRKFYEQYF. CDR3 sequence (DNA): TGTGCCAGCAGAAAGTTCTACGAGCAGTACTTC. The variable domain in full, completed from reference TRBV5-8 and TRBJ2-7, reads EAGVTQSPTHLIKTRGQQATLRCSPISGHTSVYWYQQALGLGLQFLLWYDEGEERNRGNFPPRFSGRQFPNYSSELNVNALELEDSALYLCASRKFYEQYFGPGTRLTVT.